This T cell receptor (beta chain) stems from a study of CD8 T cells in Susac syndrome. The T cells that were sequenced for TCR beta were CD8+ and CD4+ cells from blood. Random-hexamer reverse transcription was applied to about 0.45 to 1 ug RNA. TCRdb reanalysed the immunoSEQ multiplex PCR reads using MiXCR and keeps one entry per CDR3 protein. The data show 150,000 to 200,000 distinct CDR3 sequences, with approximately 95% seen just once and more than 0.08% held by the top ten. J was trimmed by 6 bases and V by 0 bases; bases with no gene match: 3. Germline V gives CDR1 LGHNA, CDR2 YSLEER. This CDR3 is built from 15 residues.

The genes are TRBV4-3 and TRBJ1-5, with TRBD1 matching 9 bases. The receptor was derived from a human donor with multiple sclerosis. The sequenced material came from CD4+ T cells from PBMCs. The CDR3, as DNA: TGCGCCAGCAGCCAAGATCTGACAGGGGGTCAGCCCCAGCATTTT. It yields the protein CASSQDLTGGQPQHF.